The clone carrying this TCR beta chain was detected many times. Antigen: not known. Distinct nucleotide sequences in the sample also encode this CDR3. Extracted from the samples, RNA was reverse transcribed into cDNA to serve as the sequencing template. TCRdb's table, derived via immunoSEQ multiplex PCR, lists solely in-frame clones and lacks some. This sample has some 180,000 clones; 40% to 55% occur once, and the top ten carry about 9.5%. The sample's treatment: oral pan-JAK inhibitor, 5-10 mg twice daily. The data stem from a study of CD8+ T cells in alopecia areata. Turning to the study itself: Among treated patients, oral tofacitinib was administered at 5 to 10 mg twice daily.

General observations from the study: Among the top 100, expanded CD8+ clones, as well as scalp clonality, were significantly decreased by tofacitinib.

The CDR3 contains 14 residues. Trimming removed 3 bases from V and 0 bases from J, with 6 bases in between. Germline V CDR1 and CDR2: LNHDA, SQIVND (reference sequence). The chain combines TRBV19 with TRBJ1-5; D is uncertain. This TCR was sampled from a human donor with alopecia areata. Sequencing used CD8+ T cells sorted from blood, obtained at week 52, from a patient treated with tofacitinib. The CDR3 nucleotides read TGTGCCAGTAGTATCCGGGATAGCAATCAGCCCCAGCATTTT. Residues: CASSIRDSNQPQHF. The full variable domain, completed using reference TRBV19 and TRBJ1-5, is DGGITQSPKYLFRKEGQNVTLSCEQNLNHDAMYWYRQDPGQGLRLIYYSQIVNDFQKGDIAEGYSVSREKKESFPLTVTSAQKNPTAFYLCASSIRDSNQPQHFGDGTRLSIL.